This T cell receptor (beta chain) derives from a study of OX40 agonist ivuxolimab in advanced cancers. CDR1 SQVTM and CDR2 ANQGSEA come from the germline V gene. The CDR3 covers 14 residues. The germline V and J ends were trimmed by 7 bases and 6 bases, with 19 bases remaining between them. Produced via immunoSEQ multiplex PCR; TCRdb's table is partial and in-frame only. The table includes around 72,000 clones, around 84% detected once. The TCR was taken from an adult with an advanced solid tumor such as melanoma, head and neck, liver or kidney cancer. The sample in question was CD4+ or CD8+ T cells sorted from blood, obtained in a trial of the OX40 agonist ivuxolimab. The V call is TRBV29-1, the J call TRBJ2-1; weak D call: TRBD2 (6 bases). DNA for the CDR3: TGCAGCGCCCCCCTCGGGACTTCCCTCAATGAGCAGTTCTTC. The encoded protein is CSAPLGTSLNEQFF.